The clone carrying this T cell receptor (beta chain) was seen many times. The antigen remains unidentified. V lost 7 bases and J lost 4, with 10 bases in between. Per the germline V gene, CDR1 is SNHLY and CDR2 is FYNNEI. The CDR3 sequence is 13 residues long. This sample stems from a study of glioma-infiltrating T cells. General study results and limits: Above-expected tissue-blood divergence occurred in all gliomas, most in low-grade ones. Very few CDR3 sequences were shared between tissue and blood.

Amplification of TCR alpha and beta CDR3 regions from RNA used iRepertoire nested multiplex PCR. Input was roughly 100-450 ng of tissue mRNA or PBMC total RNA. TCRdb passed the multiplex PCR reads through MiXCR, listing each CDR3 protein once. The data hold over 100,000 distinct CDR3 sequences, with less than 30% observed a single time. This rearrangement joins TRBV2 to TRBJ2-2, with no clear D. Sequencing input: glioma tissue, nonneoplastic brain tissue, or PBMCs (not recorded which). This clonotype was obtained from a human donor with low-grade glioma or glioblastoma, undergoing nonglioma brain surgery, or in good health (not recorded which). The CDR3 spells CASTRVGTGELFF. Here the CDR3 DNA reads TGTGCCAGCACACGAGTTGGCACCGGGGAGCTGTTTTTT.